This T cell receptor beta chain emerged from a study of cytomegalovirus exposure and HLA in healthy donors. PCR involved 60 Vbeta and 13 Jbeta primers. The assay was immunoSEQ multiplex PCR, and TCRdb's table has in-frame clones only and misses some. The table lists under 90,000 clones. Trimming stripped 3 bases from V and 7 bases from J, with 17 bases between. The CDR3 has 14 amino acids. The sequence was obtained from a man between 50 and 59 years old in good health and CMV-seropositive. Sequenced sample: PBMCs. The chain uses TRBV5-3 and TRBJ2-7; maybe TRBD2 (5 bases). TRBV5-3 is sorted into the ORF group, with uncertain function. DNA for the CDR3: TGTGCCAGAAGCTCCCAGGACTGGCTAAGGGAGCAGTACGTC. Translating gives CARSSQDWLREQYV.